This T cell receptor (beta chain) emerged from a study of blood T cell repertoires in COVID-19. Study in general: PBMCs, B-cell-depleted T cells, or T cells were the source of the cDNA or gDNA that made up the material.

To note about this clone: The DNA is left out, because the CDR3 cannot be placed on it with certainty; the CDR3 is given as TCRdb lists it.

The repertoire was sequenced with immunoSEQ multiplex PCR; TCRdb's copy has only in-frame clones and lacks some. In the table there are some 120,000 clones, around 86% of which are singletons. Termini included, the CDR3 measures 15 amino acids. The specimen was peripheral blood. The TCR was taken from a man older than 75 with active or convalescent COVID-19. The chain combines TRBV21-1 with TRBJ1-6; the table's D call, TRBD1, was not checked against the DNA. TRBV21-1 is classified as a pseudogene. The CDR3 loop is CASSKVGQGSSPLHF.